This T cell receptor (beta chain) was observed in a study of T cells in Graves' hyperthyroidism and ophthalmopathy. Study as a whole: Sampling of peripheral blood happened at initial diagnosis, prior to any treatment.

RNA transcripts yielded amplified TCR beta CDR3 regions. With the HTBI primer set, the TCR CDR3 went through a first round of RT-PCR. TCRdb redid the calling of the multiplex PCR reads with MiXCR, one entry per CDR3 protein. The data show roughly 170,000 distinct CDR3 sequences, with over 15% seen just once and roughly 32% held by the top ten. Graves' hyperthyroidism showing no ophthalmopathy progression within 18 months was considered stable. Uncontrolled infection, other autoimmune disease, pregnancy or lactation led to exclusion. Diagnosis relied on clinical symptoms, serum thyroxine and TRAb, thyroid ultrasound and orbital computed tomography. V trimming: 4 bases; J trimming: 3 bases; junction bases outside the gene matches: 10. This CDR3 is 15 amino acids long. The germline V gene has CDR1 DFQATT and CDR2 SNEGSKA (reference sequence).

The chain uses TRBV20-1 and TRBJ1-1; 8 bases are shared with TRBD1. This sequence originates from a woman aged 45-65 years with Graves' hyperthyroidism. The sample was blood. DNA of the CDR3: TGCAGTGCTAATGGGCAGGGGGCGCGGGACACTGAAGCTTTCTTT. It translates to CSANGQGARDTEAFF.